This T cell receptor beta chain was captured by sequencing in a study of T cell repertoires in cytomegalovirus infection. This clonotype was seen ten or more times. What it binds is not known. Whole-study results and caveats: HLA-C-restricted, CMV-specific TCR beta clonotypes were dominant ex vivo.

Germline CDR1 and CDR2: SGHTA and FQGNSA. V lost 5 bases, J lost 3 bases, and 18 bases lay in between. CDR3 size: 16 residues. TCRdb independently ran MiXCR on the reads; one entry per CDR3 protein. The sample has about 600,000 distinct CDR3 sequences; about 24% are singletons. Sequenced: CD8+ T cells from PBMCs. The chain has TRBV7-2 and TRBJ2-3; D is unresolved. This sequence originates from a human donor in good health (CMV status not recorded). Some clones in this sample may be carry-over from other donors' samples. CDR3 loop: CASSPPPVAATDTQYF. CDR3 nucleotide sequence: TGTGCCAGCAGCCCTCCACCAGTTGCAGCTACAGATACGCAGTATTTT.